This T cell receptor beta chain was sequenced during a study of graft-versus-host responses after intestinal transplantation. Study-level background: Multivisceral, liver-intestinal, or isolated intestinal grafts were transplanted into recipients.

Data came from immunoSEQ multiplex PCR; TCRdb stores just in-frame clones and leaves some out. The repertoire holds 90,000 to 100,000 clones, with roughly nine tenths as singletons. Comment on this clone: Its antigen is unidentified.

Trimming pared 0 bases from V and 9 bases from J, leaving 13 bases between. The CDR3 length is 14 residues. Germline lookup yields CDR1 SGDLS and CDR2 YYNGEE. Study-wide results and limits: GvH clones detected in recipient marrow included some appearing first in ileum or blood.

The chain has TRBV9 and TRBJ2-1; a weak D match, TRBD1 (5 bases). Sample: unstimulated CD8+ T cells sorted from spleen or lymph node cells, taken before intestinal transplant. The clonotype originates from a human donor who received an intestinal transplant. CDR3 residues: CASSVGGAPIEQFF. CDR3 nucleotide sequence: TGTGCCAGCAGCGTAGGTGGGGCCCCCATTGAGCAGTTCTTC.